The 2 T cell receptor beta chains presented below share a single source sample, sequenced in a study of cytomegalovirus exposure and HLA in healthy donors. 60 Vbeta and 13 Jbeta primers were used in PCR. The repertoire was sequenced with immunoSEQ multiplex PCR; TCRdb's copy has only in-frame clones and lacks some. The sample holds 150,000 or so clones, 65% to 70% seen once. The sequenced material came from PBMCs. All receptors come from a man in his thirties or forties in good health and CMV-seropositive.

This clone was picked up one time. The chain combines TRBV11-3 with TRBJ2-3, with D perhaps TRBD2 (5 bases). V was clipped by 4 bases and J by 2 bases, with 19 bases between them. The germline CDR1 and CDR2 sequences are SGHNT and YENEEA. This CDR3 region has 17 residues. The CDR3 DNA reads TGTGCCAGCAGCTCCTACGCCGCTTGCGACTACACAGATACGCAGTATTTT. Its translation is CASSSYAACDYTDTQYF.

The rearrangement links TRBV6-1 to TRBJ1-2; maybe TRBD1 (5 bases). The CDR3 is 13 residues long. Germline CDR1 and CDR2: MNHNS and SASEGT. The V end lost 5 bases, the J end lost 5 bases, and 12 bases lay between the germline ends. The chain's CDR3 is CASSPDREYGYTF. CDR3 coding DNA: TGTGCCAGCAGTCCCGACAGAGAATATGGCTACACCTTC.